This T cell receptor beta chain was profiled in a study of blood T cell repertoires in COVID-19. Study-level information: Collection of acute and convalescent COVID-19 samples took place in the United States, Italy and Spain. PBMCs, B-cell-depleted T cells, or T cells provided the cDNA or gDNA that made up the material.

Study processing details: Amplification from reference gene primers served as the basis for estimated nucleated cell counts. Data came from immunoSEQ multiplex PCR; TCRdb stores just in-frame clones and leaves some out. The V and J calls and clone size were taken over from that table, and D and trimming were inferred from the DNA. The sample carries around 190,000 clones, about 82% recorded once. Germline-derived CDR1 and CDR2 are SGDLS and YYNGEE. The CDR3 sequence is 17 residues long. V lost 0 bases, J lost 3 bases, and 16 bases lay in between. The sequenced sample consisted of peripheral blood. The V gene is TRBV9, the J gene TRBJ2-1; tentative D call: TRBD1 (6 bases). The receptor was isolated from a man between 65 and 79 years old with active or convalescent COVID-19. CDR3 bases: TGTGCCAGCAGCGTAGCTGAACAGGGTATTGGCTACAATGAGCAGTTCTTC. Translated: CASSVAEQGIGYNEQFF.